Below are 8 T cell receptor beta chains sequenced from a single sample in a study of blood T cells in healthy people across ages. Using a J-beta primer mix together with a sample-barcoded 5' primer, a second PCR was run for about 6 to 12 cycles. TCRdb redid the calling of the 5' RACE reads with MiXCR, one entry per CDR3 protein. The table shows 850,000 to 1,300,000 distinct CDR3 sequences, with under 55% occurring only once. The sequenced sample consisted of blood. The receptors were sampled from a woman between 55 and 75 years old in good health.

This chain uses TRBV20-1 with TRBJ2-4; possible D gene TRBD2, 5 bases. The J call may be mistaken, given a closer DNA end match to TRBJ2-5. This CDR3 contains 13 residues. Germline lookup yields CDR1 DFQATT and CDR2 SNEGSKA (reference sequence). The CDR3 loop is CSAGNGVDETQYF. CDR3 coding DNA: TGCAGTGCTGGCAACGGGGTTGACGAGACCCAGTACTTC.

The CDR3 spells CASSLIPRETQYF. In DNA, the CDR3 is TGTGCCAGCAGCCTGATCCCTCGAGAGACCCAGTACTTC. This chain uses TRBV11-2 with TRBJ2-5, with D unresolved. V was shortened by 5 bases and J by 4 bases, with 11 bases between the two germline ends. The length of the CDR3 is 13 residues. CDR1 is SGHAT, CDR2 FQNNGV, per germline.

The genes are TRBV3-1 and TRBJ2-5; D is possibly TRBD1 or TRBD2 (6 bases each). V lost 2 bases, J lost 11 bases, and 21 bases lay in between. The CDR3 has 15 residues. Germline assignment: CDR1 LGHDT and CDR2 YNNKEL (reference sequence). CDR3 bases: TGTGCCAGCAGCCAAACCGGGGGCTCCCTGATTGAGCAGTACTTC. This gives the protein CASSQTGGSLIEQYF.

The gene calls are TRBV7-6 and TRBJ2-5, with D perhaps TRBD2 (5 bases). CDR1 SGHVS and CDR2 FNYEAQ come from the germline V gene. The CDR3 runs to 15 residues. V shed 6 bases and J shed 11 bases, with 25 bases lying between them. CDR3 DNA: TGTGCCAGCAGTTCCGACGGGGTTTCCCTAATGGAGCAGTACTTC. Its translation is CASSSDGVSLMEQYF.

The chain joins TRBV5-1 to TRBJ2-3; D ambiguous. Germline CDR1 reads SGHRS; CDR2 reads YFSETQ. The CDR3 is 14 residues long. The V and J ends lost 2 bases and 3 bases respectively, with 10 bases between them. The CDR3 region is CASSFSRDTDTQYF. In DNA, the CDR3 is TGCGCCAGCAGCTTCTCTAGGGATACAGATACGCAGTATTTT.

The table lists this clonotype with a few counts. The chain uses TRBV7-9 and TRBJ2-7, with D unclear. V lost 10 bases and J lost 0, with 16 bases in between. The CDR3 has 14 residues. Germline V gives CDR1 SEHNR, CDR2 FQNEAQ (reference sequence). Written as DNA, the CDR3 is TGTGCCATCGTCGCCAATGCCCTCTCCTACGAGCAGTACTTC. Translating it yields CAIVANALSYEQYF. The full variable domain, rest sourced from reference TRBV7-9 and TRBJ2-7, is DTGVSQNPRHKITKRGQNVTFRCDPISEHNRLYWYRQTLGQGPEFLTYFQNEAQLEKSRLLSDRFSAERPKGSFSTLEIQRTEQGDSAMYLCAIVANALSYEQYFGPGTRLTVT.

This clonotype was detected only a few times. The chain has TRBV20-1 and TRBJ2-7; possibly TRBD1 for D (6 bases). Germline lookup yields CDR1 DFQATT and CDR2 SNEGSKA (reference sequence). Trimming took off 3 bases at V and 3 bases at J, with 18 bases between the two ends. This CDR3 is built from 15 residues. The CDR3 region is CSARWDKFSDYEQYF. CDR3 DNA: TGCAGTGCTAGGTGGGACAAGTTTTCTGACTACGAGCAGTACTTC.

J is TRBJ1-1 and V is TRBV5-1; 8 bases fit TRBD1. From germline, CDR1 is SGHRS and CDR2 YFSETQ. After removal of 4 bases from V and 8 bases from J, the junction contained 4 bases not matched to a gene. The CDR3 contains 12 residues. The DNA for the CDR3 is TGCGCCAGCAGCACTGACAGGGGAGAAGCTTTCTTT. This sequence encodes CASSTDRGEAFF.